The 17 T cell receptor beta chains given below trace back to one sample, sequenced in a study of type 1 and type 2 diabetes patients. Genomic DNA was the PCR template. Amplification of the beta chain CDR3 used 30 forward and 13 reverse multiplex primers. MiXCR, run by TCRdb on the multiplex PCR reads, gives a single entry per CDR3 protein. The sample records more than 250,000 distinct CDR3 sequences, approximately 45% being singletons. The sample comprised peripheral blood mononuclear cells (PBMCs). Receptors were obtained from a man aged 18 to 30 with type 2 diabetes.

The chain recombines TRBV5-1 with TRBJ1-2, with 12 bases matching TRBD1. Germline CDR1 and CDR2: SGHRS and YFSETQ. The length of the CDR3 is 16 residues. V lost 4 bases to trimming and J lost 7 bases; unmatched junction nucleotides: 11. The CDR3 sequence is CASSVNPGQGARGYTF. The CDR3 DNA reads as TGCGCCAGCAGCGTCAATCCGGGACAGGGGGCGCGTGGCTACACCTTC.

In regard to this clonotype: A junction boundary mismatches the germline segment, possibly from a read error. The J gene is TRBJ2-7, the V gene TRBV6-1, with no clear D. Germline loops: CDR1 MNHNS, CDR2 SASEGT. The CDR3 is 13 residues long. CDR3: CASSGAWAYELYF. The CDR3 DNA reads TGTGCCAGCAGTGGTGCGTGGGCCTACGAGCTGTACTTC.

This chain connects TRBV7-8 to TRBJ2-7; D not certain. V shed 3 bases and J shed 7 bases, with 10 bases lying between them. Per the germline V gene, CDR1 is SGHVS and CDR2 is FQNEAQ. This CDR3 has 12 amino acids. The CDR3 here is CASSFSHVEQYF. CDR3 bases: TGTGCCAGCAGCTTCAGTCACGTGGAGCAGTACTTC.

This clonotype was found a few times. The V gene is TRBV19, the J gene TRBJ2-7, with 7 bases that match TRBD2. Trimming at V came to 10 bases and at J to 2 bases, leaving 11 bases not matched to a gene. Per the germline V gene, CDR1 is LNHDA and CDR2 is SQIVND (reference sequence). There are 14 residues in the CDR3. The chain's CDR3 is CATSLGEGAYEQYF. The CDR3 bases are TGTGCCACCTCCCTCGGGGAGGGAGCCTACGAGCAGTACTTC.

The chain joins TRBV2 to TRBJ2-1, with 8 bases identical to TRBD2. With 5 bases clipped from V and 1 base from J, the junction kept 7 bases outside the gene matches. Germline assignment: CDR1 SNHLY and CDR2 FYNNEI. The CDR3 sequence is 16 residues long. The CDR3 is CASSSGLARSYNEQFF. The DNA of the CDR3 is TGTGCCAGCAGTTCCGGACTAGCTCGGTCCTACAATGAGCAGTTCTTC.

The V gene is TRBV5-1, the J gene TRBJ2-7; the D gene could be TRBD1 or TRBD2 (5 bases each). Trimming stripped 7 bases from V and 5 bases from J, with 22 bases between. Germline V CDR1 and CDR2: SGHRS, YFSETQ. This CDR3 contains 15 residues. For the CDR3, the DNA is TGCGCCAGCCGTCCGGGACCTCAGGGCTACGACGAGCAGTACTTC. It yields the protein CASRPGPQGYDEQYF.

This clonotype was observed at least ten times. J is TRBJ2-7 and V is TRBV2; 7 bases fit TRBD1. Germline CDR1 and CDR2: SNHLY and FYNNEI. The V segment lost 9 bases and the J segment 3 bases; nucleotides outside the gene matches: 2. The CDR3 sequence is 11 residues long. DNA of the CDR3: TGTGCCAGTGGGGACAGCTACGAGCAGTACTTC. Encoded protein: CASGDSYEQYF.

The chain combines TRBV25-1 with TRBJ2-7; 7 bases are a match to TRBD1. V lost 5 bases and J lost 7; bases outside the gene matches: 11. The CDR3 covers 14 residues. The germline V gene encodes CDR1 MGHDK and CDR2 SYGVNS. The CDR3 DNA reads as TGTGCCAGCAGTCGACAGGGAACCCGGGATGAGCAGTACTTC. This gives the protein CASSRQGTRDEQYF.

The V call is TRBV20-1, the J call TRBJ2-7; TRBD1 matches at 7 bases. This CDR3 has 14 amino acids. CDR1 and CDR2 (germline): DFQATT, SNEGSKA (reference sequence). V gave up 3 bases and J gave up 0 bases; unmatched junction bases: 5. The CDR3, as DNA: TGCAGTGCTAGCGGGACAGCTAACTCCTACGAGCAGTACTTC. Amino acids: CSASGTANSYEQYF.

This clonotype came up a few times. The chain links TRBV2 to TRBJ2-3, with 10 bases that match TRBD2. V lost 2 bases to trimming and J lost 5 bases; unmatched junction nucleotides: 10. Germline V gene lookup returns CDR1 SNHLY and CDR2 FYNNEI. The CDR3 has 17 amino acids. The chain's CDR3 is CASSEIEAGGPKDTQYF. The CDR3 DNA reads TGTGCCAGCAGTGAAATAGAAGCGGGAGGGCCGAAAGATACGCAGTATTTT.

The V call is TRBV24-1, the J call TRBJ2-6; D gene unclear. This CDR3 is 14 amino acids long. Germline CDR1 reads KGHDR; CDR2 reads SFDVKD. Trimming stripped 9 bases from V and 0 bases from J, with 8 bases between. The CDR3 spells CATRPSSGANVLTF. CDR3 sequence (DNA): TGTGCCACCCGCCCGAGCTCTGGGGCCAACGTCCTGACTTTC.

As concerns this clonotype: The junction departs from germline at one end; a sequencing error may be responsible. The V gene is TRBV10-3, the J gene TRBJ2-3; D is ambiguous. The CDR3 spans 13 residues. CDR1 is ENHRY, CDR2 SYGVKD, per germline. CDR3: CASSDQSTDTQYF. The CDR3 DNA is TGTGCCAGCAGTGACCAGAGTACAGATACGCAGTATTTT.

The rearrangement links TRBV28 to TRBJ2-7; D is perhaps TRBD1 or TRBD2 (6 bases each). V was trimmed by 3 bases and J by 3 bases, leaving 15 bases between them. Germline-derived CDR1 and CDR2 are MDHEN and SYDVKM. CDR3 length equals 15 residues. Here the CDR3 DNA reads TGTGCCAGCAGTTTTTTTAGGGGGGCTAACTACGAGCAGTACTTC. Translated: CASSFFRGANYEQYF.

Points on this clonotype: This CDR3 fails to terminate in the conserved phenylalanine or tryptophan, so it likely reflects a read error. The chain has TRBV15 and TRBJ1-5; a weak D match, TRBD1 (6 bases). Trimming removed 0 bases at V and 4 bases at J, with 7 bases between. CDR1 LNHNV and CDR2 YYDKDF come from the germline V gene (reference sequence). The CDR3 runs to 14 residues. The CDR3 bases are TGTGCCACCAGCAGAGACAGGGGAAATCAGCCCCAGCATCTT. Protein: CATSRDRGNQPQHL.

This clonotype occurred a few times. The chain uses TRBV29-1 and TRBJ2-1, with D unclear. The CDR3 loop spans 10 amino acids. Trimming left V 0 bases short and J 6 bases short, with 0 bases between. Germline CDR1 reads SQVTM; CDR2 reads ANQGSEA. The CDR3 bases are TGCAGCGTTGAAGACAATGAGCAGTTCTTC. This sequence encodes CSVEDNEQFF.

The chain uses TRBV12-3 or TRBV12-4 and TRBJ2-5, with TRBD2 as a possible D gene (5 bases). The J call is uncertain, as TRBJ2-1 better fits the DNA end. The CDR3 runs to 17 residues. The CDR3: CASSTLQTRLTFNEQFF. The DNA of the CDR3 is TGTGCCAGCAGTACCTTACAGACGAGACTAACTTTTAATGAGCAGTTCTTC.

This sequence joins TRBV7-2 and TRBJ2-7; no clear D. In germline, CDR1 is SGHTA, CDR2 FQGNSA. Trimming took off 3 bases at V and 7 bases at J, with 13 bases between the two ends. There are 13 residues in the CDR3. CDR3 nucleotides: TGTGCCAGCAGCTTCCTGGAAGGGTATGAGCAGTACTTC. Protein: CASSFLEGYEQYF. The full variable domain, in which reference TRBV7-2 and TRBJ2-7 provide the parts outside the CDR3, is GAGVSQSPSNKVTEKGKDVELRCDPISGHTALYWYRQSLGQGLEFLIYFQGNSAPDKSGLPSDRFSAERTGGSVSTLTIQRTQQEDSAVYLCASSFLEGYEQYFGPGTRLTVT.